Presented here are 27 T cell receptor beta chains from one specimen sequenced in a study of T cell responses to AZD1222 COVID-19 vaccine. TCRdb's copy holds only in-frame clones and misses some; the assay was immunoSEQ multiplex PCR. This table holds fewer than 150,000 clones, nearly 90% found once. This specimen was peripheral blood, taken on day 0 of AZD1222 vaccination. The receptors were sampled from an adult in good health.

V and J are TRBV5-1 and TRBJ1-1; TRBD1 agrees at 9 bases. Germline trimming cut 2 bases from V and 0 bases from J; bases unmatched to any gene: 5. The CDR3 loop spans 16 amino acids. CDR1 is SGHRS, CDR2 YFSETQ, per germline. CDR3 loop: CASSFGTGRMNTEAFF. CDR3 sequence (DNA): TGCGCCAGCAGCTTCGGGACAGGGAGGATGAACACTGAAGCTTTCTTT.

The chain is built from TRBV21-1 and TRBJ1-5. TRBV21-1 is annotated as a pseudogene. The CDR3 consists of 18 residues. The CDR3 spells CASSKIIGPHMGNQPQHF. CDR3 nucleotides: TGTGCCAGCAGCAAAATCATCGGGCCTCATATGGGCAATCAGCCCCAGCATTTT.

This clone was detected a few times. This chain uses TRBV21-1 with TRBJ1-4; the table calls TRBD1, which could not be checked here. TRBV21-1 is termed a pseudogene. The CDR3 totals 20 residues. The CDR3 loop is CASSKLAQILTLATNEKLFF. Here the CDR3 DNA reads TGTGCCAGCAGCAAATTGGCACAGATCCTAACACTTGCAACTAATGAAAAACTGTTTTTT.

The chain couples TRBV7-2 to TRBJ2-2; D is perhaps TRBD2 (6 bases). CDR1 and CDR2 (germline): SGHTA, FQGNSA. The V end was cut by 4 bases, the J end by 6 bases, with 21 bases between. The CDR3 has 17 residues. The CDR3 here is CASSSLPWAGTAGELFF. As DNA, the CDR3 is TGTGCCAGCAGCTCCCTACCTTGGGCGGGAACTGCCGGGGAGCTGTTTTTT.

V gene TRBV5-1 combines with J gene TRBJ2-6; 7 bases align to TRBD1. CDR3 length equals 16 residues. Germline trimming cut 5 bases from V and 3 bases from J; bases unmatched to any gene: 8. Germline lookup yields CDR1 SGHRS and CDR2 YFSETQ. DNA of the CDR3: TGCGCCAGCAGGGAGACAGGGTCTAGTGGGGCCAACGTCCTGACTTTC. Protein: CASRETGSSGANVLTF.

This clone was detected once. Here the CDR3 reads CASSANTEAFF. The CDR3 nucleotides read TGTGCCAGCAGCGCGAACACTGAAGCTTTCTTT. This sequence joins TRBV9 and TRBJ1-1; no clear D. Germline CDR1 and CDR2: SGDLS and YYNGEE. The CDR3 is 11 amino acids. The ends were cut back, 3 bases at V and 1 base at J, with 1 base in the middle. Supplemented by reference TRBV9 and TRBJ1-1, the full variable domain reads DSGVTQTPKHLITATGQRVTLRCSPRSGDLSVYWYQQSLDQGLQFLIQYYNGEERAKGNILERFSAQQFPDLHSELNLSSLELGDSALYFCASSANTEAFFGQGTRLTVV.

This rearrangement joins TRBV27 to TRBJ2-1; 13 nucleotides align to TRBD2. This CDR3 contains 14 residues. J gave up 13 bases and V 3 bases, and 6 bases lay outside the gene matches. CDR1 and CDR2 (germline): MNHEY, SMNVEV (reference sequence). CDR3 sequence reads: CASSFTSGGDFQFF. CDR3 sequence (DNA): TGTGCCAGCAGTTTTACTAGCGGGGGGGATTTTCAGTTCTTC.

The chain carries TRBV15 and TRBJ2-3; 12 bases are a match to TRBD2. The germline V gene has CDR1 LNHNV and CDR2 YYDKDF (reference sequence). Germline trimming cut 0 bases from V and 4 bases from J; bases unmatched to any gene: 14. This CDR3 contains 20 residues. CDR3 amino acids: CATSRDWSSGRAGGSDTQYF. In nucleotides, the CDR3 is TGTGCCACCAGCAGAGATTGGTCTAGCGGGAGGGCCGGCGGGTCAGATACGCAGTATTTT.

V gene TRBV18 combines with J gene TRBJ1-5; TRBD1 matches 12 bases. CDR1 is KGHSH, CDR2 LQKENI, per germline. The length of the CDR3 is 16 residues. Unmatched junction bases numbered 5, after V lost 1 base and J lost 7 bases. The CDR3 coding sequence is TGTGCCAGCTCACCACAGGGACAGGGGGCGCGGCAGCCCCAGCATTTT. This encodes CASSPQGQGARQPQHF.

The rearrangement uses TRBV9 and TRBJ2-2, with D perhaps given as TRBD1 or TRBD2 (6 bases each). The CDR3 consists of 16 residues. With 0 bases removed from V and 5 bases from J, the gap between germline ends came to 14 bases. Germline values: CDR1 SGDLS, CDR2 YYNGEE. CDR3 protein: CASSVVPLGGTGELFF. The CDR3 bases are TGTGCCAGCAGCGTAGTGCCGCTAGGGGGGACCGGGGAGCTGTTTTTT.

This rearrangement joins TRBV6-6 to TRBJ2-2; the match to TRBD1 covers 7 bases. With 2 bases clipped from V and 6 bases from J, the junction kept 0 bases outside the gene matches. Germline V gene sequence: CDR1 MNHNY, CDR2 SVGAGI (reference sequence). The CDR3 sequence is 13 residues long. CDR3: CASSYTGAGELFF. The CDR3 DNA reads as TGTGCCAGCAGTTACACAGGGGCCGGGGAGCTGTTTTTT.

The rearrangement joins TRBV7-8 to TRBJ2-5; TRBD2 is a possible D gene (5 bases). The CDR3 has 19 residues. Germline CDR1 SGHVS, CDR2 FQNEAQ. V lost 3 bases and J lost 0, with 23 bases in between. This chain's CDR3 is CASSFYRILTRQYQETQYF. CDR3 sequence (DNA): TGTGCCAGCAGCTTCTATCGGATCCTTACTAGGCAGTACCAAGAGACCCAGTACTTC.

The genes are TRBV27 and TRBJ2-5, with D perhaps TRBD1 (6 bases). Germline V CDR1 and CDR2: MNHEY, SMNVEV (reference sequence). The CDR3 contains 14 residues. Trimming left V 1 base short and J 5 bases short, with 11 bases between. CDR3 DNA: TGTGCCAGCAGTTTATTTCGGCAGGGGGAGACCCAGTACTTC. Translating gives CASSLFRQGETQYF.

This clone was counted only a few times. V gene TRBV7-9 combines with J gene TRBJ2-7, with 8 bases fitting TRBD1. The CDR3 is 18 amino acids. The germline V gene encodes CDR1 SEHNR and CDR2 FQNEAQ (reference sequence). After removal of 6 bases from V and 1 base from J, the junction contained 17 bases not matched to a gene. The CDR3 spells CASSTGTGGPSPSYEQYF. The CDR3 DNA reads as TGTGCCAGCAGTACCGGGACAGGCGGACCAAGCCCTTCCTACGAGCAGTACTTC.

This clone showed up just once. The chain carries TRBV6-5 and TRBJ1-1; 8 bases align to TRBD1. Losses at the gene ends were 7 bases for V and 1 base for J; bases not matched to a gene: 5. The V gene's germline CDR1 is MNHEY and CDR2 SVGAGI. The CDR3 length is 14 residues. Here the CDR3 DNA reads TGTGCCAGCATCTCGACAGGGGAGAACACTGAAGCTTTCTTT. Its protein is CASISTGENTEAFF.

The chain combines TRBV15 with TRBJ1-5; D not resolved. V lost 0 bases, J lost 7 bases, and 4 bases lay in between. Germline CDR1 is LNHNV and CDR2 is YYDKDF (reference sequence). The CDR3 is 12 residues long. The CDR3 sequence is CATSRDGQPQHF. The CDR3 bases are TGTGCCACCAGCAGAGACGGCCAGCCCCAGCATTTT. Drawing the rest from reference TRBV15 and TRBJ1-5, the complete variable domain is DAMVIQNPRYQVTQFGKPVTLSCSQTLNHNVMYWYQQKSSQAPKLLFHYYDKDFNNEADTPDNFQSRRPNTSFCFLDIRSPGLGDTAMYLCATSRDGQPQHFGDGTRLSIL.

This clone was seen just once. The chain uses TRBV5-1 and TRBJ2-5; no definite D call. The germline V gene has CDR1 SGHRS and CDR2 YFSETQ. V lost 2 bases and J lost 2, with 7 bases in between. There are 13 residues in the CDR3. CDR3 region: CASSLFPQETQYF. CDR3 coding DNA: TGCGCCAGCAGCTTATTCCCGCAAGAGACCCAGTACTTC.

The sample holds one count of this clone. The junction departs from germline at one end; a sequencing error may be responsible. J is TRBJ1-1 and V is TRBV19; D uncertain. The germline V gene has CDR1 LNHDA and CDR2 SQIVND (reference sequence). There are 15 residues in the CDR3. The CDR3, as DNA: TGTGCCAGTAGTGTAGACATCTACATGAACACTGAAGCTTTCTTT. It is translated as CASSVDIYMNTEAFF.

In its sample, this clone was seen a few times. The rearrangement uses TRBV7-6 and TRBJ2-5; D is unresolved. This CDR3 has 16 amino acids. V was pared by 1 base and J by 7 bases, with 19 bases between. Germline V gene sequence: CDR1 SGHVS, CDR2 FNYEAQ. CDR3 protein: CASSLDSLAAGGTQYF. The CDR3 DNA is TGTGCCAGCAGCTTAGATTCGCTCGCCGCCGGTGGGACCCAGTACTTC.

The J gene is TRBJ2-7, the V gene TRBV13, with 8 bases lining up with TRBD1. V lost 5 bases, J lost 4 bases, and 13 bases stayed unmatched. CDR1 and CDR2 (germline): PRHDT, FYEKMQ (reference sequence). CDR3 length: 16 residues. CDR3 residues: CASSPRDRGGSYEQYF. The CDR3 DNA follows: TGTGCCAGCAGCCCCCGAGACAGGGGCGGCAGTTACGAGCAGTACTTC. Drawing the rest from reference TRBV13 and TRBJ2-7, the complete variable domain is AAGVIQSPRHLIKEKRETATLKCYPIPRHDTVYWYQQGPGQDPQFLISFYEKMQSDKGSIPDRFSAQQFSDYHSELNMSSLELGDSALYFCASSPRDRGGSYEQYFGPGTRLTVT.

This rearrangement joins TRBV3-1 (or the pseudogene TRBV3-2) to TRBJ1-6; 11 bases map to TRBD1. Germline V gene lookup returns CDR1 LGHDT and CDR2 YNNKEL (reference sequence). V lost 3 bases, J lost 14 bases, and 9 bases stayed unmatched. This CDR3 contains 15 residues. The CDR3 protein is CASSQGDRGSKALHF. The CDR3 coding sequence is TGTGCCAGCAGCCAGGGGGACAGGGGGAGTAAGGCCCTCCACTTT.

V usage is TRBV7-9 and J usage is TRBJ2-7; D perhaps matches TRBD2 (6 bases). Trimming took off 0 bases at V and 6 bases at J, with 12 bases between the two ends. The germline V gene has CDR1 SEHNR and CDR2 FQNEAQ (reference sequence). The CDR3 has 14 residues. The CDR3 coding sequence is TGTGCCAGCAGCTTAGCGCTGGGGGGAGGCGAGCAGTACTTC. Its protein product is CASSLALGGGEQYF.

This clone was recorded once. The rearrangement uses TRBV5-1 and TRBJ2-7, with D tentatively TRBD1 (5 bases). Germline V gene sequence: CDR1 SGHRS, CDR2 YFSETQ. This CDR3 is 15 amino acids long. The V end was cut by 4 bases, the J end by 4 bases, with 18 bases between. CDR3 bases: TGCGCCAGCAGCACCGCTCCAGGGCCACTTTACGAGCAGTACTTC. It specifies CASSTAPGPLYEQYF.

This chain joins TRBV5-4 and TRBJ1-1, with D perhaps matching TRBD1 (6 bases). Germline V gene lookup returns CDR1 SGHNT and CDR2 YYREEE (reference sequence). The CDR3 consists of 16 residues. Trimming stripped 4 bases from V and 1 base from J, with 17 bases between. The CDR3: CASSPGGGRGNTEAFF. CDR3 bases: TGTGCCAGCAGCCCGGGTGGGGGGCGTGGGAACACTGAAGCTTTCTTT.

The rearrangement joins TRBV4-2 to TRBJ2-7; D is unresolved. Germline assignment: CDR1 LGHNA and CDR2 YNFKEQ. Deletions cut 0 bases from V and 5 bases from J, with 5 bases between. The CDR3 consists of 12 residues. The DNA of the CDR3 is TGTGCCAGCAGCCAAGATATCAACGAGCAGTACTTC. Residues: CASSQDINEQYF.

The chain carries TRBV30 and TRBJ1-6; D not resolved. This CDR3 has 13 amino acids. The germline V and J ends were trimmed by 0 bases and 7 bases, with 7 bases remaining between them. Germline CDR1 and CDR2: GTSNPN and SVGIG (reference sequence). This CDR3 reads CAWSVLKNSPLHF. The CDR3 DNA sequence: TGTGCCTGGAGTGTACTAAAGAATTCACCCCTCCACTTT.

V gene TRBV19 combines with J gene TRBJ2-7, with D tentatively TRBD1 (6 bases). The CDR3 is 13 residues long. Trimming shortened V by 5 bases and J by 7 bases, and 15 bases separated the two germline ends. Germline CDR1 and CDR2: LNHDA and SQIVND (reference sequence). CDR3 in amino acids: CASSFQQGREQYF. The CDR3 DNA sequence: TGTGCCAGTAGTTTCCAACAGGGTCGGGAGCAGTACTTC.